The 19 T cell receptor beta chains in this list originate from one sample, sequenced in a study of shared clonotypes between healthy human individuals (dated by TCRdb to between 2020 and 2021). The library was made by the immunoSEQ multiplex PCR assay. In its TCRdb copy, this immuneACCESS table keeps in-frame sequences only and misses some clones. Where compared with another copy, unresolved V genes explain less than half of these, and the others have no known cause. This sample is represented by some 1 million clones; under 80% of them were singletons. Approximately 1.5% of the sample lies in the top ten. Sequencing was done on a sample of memory CD4+ T cells sorted from blood. In the paper's terms, the cell subset or site label means: CD45RA-negative fraction. The receptors stem from a man between 18 and 35 years old in good health.

A word on this clone: This could be a read error, since a much larger clone is one nucleotide away. This sample includes further DNA sequences coding for the same CDR3. The genes are TRBV27 and TRBJ2-7; 11 bases agree with TRBD2. Trimming cost V 6 bases and J 0 bases; bases outside gene matches: 4. Looked up from germline, CDR1 is MNHEY and CDR2 is SMNVEV (reference sequence). This CDR3 spans 15 amino acids. Here the CDR3 DNA reads TGTGCCAGCAGCCCCGGACTAGCGGGCTCCTACGAGCAGTACTTC. This encodes CASSPGLAGSYEQYF.

This clone has just a few counts. The J gene is TRBJ1-5, the V gene TRBV7-9, with TRBD1 matching over 7 bases. This CDR3 has 16 residues. V trimming: 1 base; J trimming: 4 bases; junction bases outside the gene matches: 7. Germline V gene data show CDR1 as SEHNR and CDR2 as FQNEAQ (reference sequence). In DNA form, the CDR3 reads TGTGCCAGCAGCTTAGTAAAAGGGGGCGGTAATCAGCCCCAGCATTTT. It is translated as CASSLVKGGGNQPQHF. The full variable domain, with the rest looked up from reference TRBV7-9 and TRBJ1-5, is DTGVSQNPRHKITKRGQNVTFRCDPISEHNRLYWYRQTLGQGPEFLTYFQNEAQLEKSRLLSDRFSAERPKGSFSTLEIQRTEQGDSAMYLCASSLVKGGGNQPQHFGDGTRLSIL.

The table lists this clone with a few counts. The chain couples TRBV19 to TRBJ2-3, with a tentative D call TRBD2 (6 bases). This CDR3 comprises 15 residues. Germline V gene sequence: CDR1 LNHDA, CDR2 SQIVND (reference sequence). Trimming removed 3 bases from V and 4 bases from J, with 14 bases in between. As DNA, the CDR3 is TGTGCCAGTAGTATCGGGGGTCGGGATCCAGATACGCAGTATTTT. Encoded protein: CASSIGGRDPDTQYF.

The rearrangement uses TRBV28 and TRBJ1-1, with a tentative D call TRBD1 (5 bases). The CDR3 consists of 15 residues. Germline V gene lookup returns CDR1 MDHEN and CDR2 SYDVKM. V was clipped by 4 bases and J by 1 base, with 13 bases between them. The CDR3 loop reads CASSSHSGANTEAFF. DNA for the CDR3: TGTGCCAGCAGTTCTCACTCCGGGGCGAACACTGAAGCTTTCTTT.

The genes are TRBV5-5 and TRBJ1-2, with a possible D match to TRBD1 (5 bases). Germline V CDR1 and CDR2: SGHKS, YYEKEE (reference sequence). There are 15 residues in the CDR3. With 0 bases removed from V and 2 bases from J, the gap between germline ends came to 11 bases. Here the CDR3 DNA reads TGTGCCAGCAGCTTGGGACAGAGGGAGAACTATGGCTACACCTTC. It codes for CASSLGQRENYGYTF. The full variable domain, rest sourced from reference TRBV5-5 and TRBJ1-2, is DAGVTQSPTHLIKTRGQQVTLRCSPISGHKSVSWYQQVLGQGPQFIFQYYEKEERGRGNFPDRFSARQFPNYSSELNVNALLLGDSALYLCASSLGQRENYGYTFGSGTRLTVV.

The genes are TRBV6-1 and TRBJ1-3, with 9 bases aligning to TRBD1. Germline V gene sequence: CDR1 MNHNS, CDR2 SASEGT. This CDR3 has 15 residues. The V and J ends lost 6 bases and 3 bases, in that order; junction bases with no gene match: 6. Here the CDR3 reads CASSGDRVGGNTIYF. As DNA, the CDR3 is TGTGCCAGCAGCGGGGACAGGGTGGGTGGAAACACCATATATTTT.

Concerning this clone: Other DNA sequences within the sample encode an identical CDR3. The gene calls are TRBV6-5 and TRBJ1-1; the D is unclear. Germline V CDR1 and CDR2: MNHEY, SVGAGI. This CDR3 is 13 amino acids long. The ends were cut back, 2 bases at V and 3 bases at J, with 7 bases in the middle. The CDR3 DNA follows: TGTGCCAGCAGTTACACGGGGTACACTGAAGCTTTCTTT. This codes for CASSYTGYTEAFF.

On this clone itself: A much larger clone is a single base away; this may be a read error. The chain couples TRBV6-1 to TRBJ2-5; perhaps TRBD2 as D (6 bases). The germline V gene encodes CDR1 MNHNS and CDR2 SASEGT. The CDR3 is 12 residues long. V lost 11 bases, J lost 10 bases, and 20 bases lay in between. CDR3 amino acids: CAGKKGVGGQYF. CDR3 in DNA: TGTGCCGGCAAGAAGGGAGTGGGGGGCCAGTACTTC.

About this clone itself: Sequence at one end of the junction differs from germline and may be a read error. The CDR3 nucleotides are TGTGCCAGCAGCCCCTGGGACTCCAACAATGAGCAGTTCTTC. It yields the protein CASSPWDSNNEQFF. The chain carries TRBV5-4 and TRBJ2-1, with TRBD2 as a possible D gene (6 bases). CDR1 and CDR2 from the germline V gene are SGHNT and YYREEE (reference sequence). CDR3 size: 14 residues.

This clone was seen just once. This sequence joins TRBV2 and TRBJ2-2, with D possibly being TRBD1 or TRBD2 (5 bases each). This CDR3 is built from 13 residues. V was clipped by 2 bases and J by 6 bases, with 7 bases between them. The germline CDR1 and CDR2 sequences are SNHLY and FYNNEI. In nucleotides, the CDR3 is TGTGCCAGCAGTGAAACGGGGCCCGGGGAGCTGTTTTTT. Translated: CASSETGPGELFF.

This chain connects TRBV10-2 to TRBJ1-1; a weak D match, TRBD1 (5 bases). Germline loops: CDR1 WSHSY, CDR2 SAAADI. CDR3 length: 13 residues. Trimming took off 11 bases at V and 5 bases at J, with 18 bases between the two ends. The CDR3 nucleotides read TGCGCCGTAACAGGTTCCTTTGGGACTGAAGCTTTCTTT. This gives the protein CAVTGSFGTEAFF.

J is TRBJ2-2 and V is TRBV27; D is possibly TRBD1 (6 bases). Germline-derived CDR1 and CDR2 are MNHEY and SMNVEV (reference sequence). The V gene lost 4 bases and the J gene lost 15 bases, with 21 bases spanning the gap. The CDR3 is 14 amino acids. CDR3 in amino acids: CASSSTGSPGVMFF. DNA for the CDR3: TGTGCCAGCAGTTCGACAGGATCTCCCGGGGTGATGTTTTTT.

There are many counts of this clone. The chain is built from TRBV2 and TRBJ1-4, with TRBD1 matching over 10 bases. Germline-derived CDR1 and CDR2 are SNHLY and FYNNEI. V shed 4 bases, J shed 8 bases, and the junction held 4 bases outside the gene matches. The CDR3 has 14 residues. CDR3 protein: CASSADRGDEKLFF. The DNA of the CDR3 is TGTGCCAGCAGTGCGGACAGGGGGGACGAAAAACTGTTTTTT.

The CDR3 reads CASSPPNFGQGANEQFF. The CDR3 coding sequence is TGTGCCAGCTCACCACCGAATTTTGGACAGGGGGCCAATGAGCAGTTCTTC. The chain employs TRBV18 and TRBJ2-1; 11 positions match TRBD1. Germline trimming cut 0 bases from V and 6 bases from J; bases unmatched to any gene: 7. Germline loops: CDR1 KGHSH, CDR2 LQKENI. This CDR3 is built from 17 residues. Full variable domain (outside the CDR3, taken from reference TRBV18 and TRBJ2-1): NAGVMQNPRHLVRRRGQEARLRCSPMKGHSHVYWYRQLPEEGLKFMVYLQKENIIDESGMPKERFSAEFPKEGPSILRIQQVVRGDSAAYFCASSPPNFGQGANEQFFGPGTRLTVL.

The V call is TRBV9, the J call TRBJ2-3; tentative D call: TRBD2 (5 bases). The CDR3 has 14 amino acids. Germline assignment: CDR1 SGDLS and CDR2 YYNGEE. The ends were cut back, 0 bases at V and 6 bases at J, with 11 bases in the middle. The CDR3 protein is CASSVGLGGDTQYF. DNA for the CDR3: TGTGCCAGCAGCGTAGGACTGGGCGGGGATACGCAGTATTTT.

The chain employs TRBV6-5 and TRBJ1-2, with 8 bases fitting TRBD1. Germline lookup yields CDR1 MNHEY and CDR2 SVGAGI. After removal of 4 bases from V and 6 bases from J, the junction contained 10 bases not matched to a gene. This CDR3 contains 15 residues. CDR3 region: CASSFTQGAVNGYTF. The DNA for the CDR3 is TGTGCCAGCAGTTTTACTCAGGGGGCGGTAAATGGCTACACCTTC.

This clone was detected only a few times. This rearrangement joins TRBV7-2 to TRBJ2-7, with D possibly being TRBD1 (5 bases). This CDR3 comprises 14 residues. The germline V gene has CDR1 SGHTA and CDR2 FQGNSA. Trimming took off 6 bases at V and 4 bases at J, with 16 bases between the two ends. The CDR3 sequence is CASRNLQERYEQYF. CDR3 sequence (DNA): TGTGCCAGCAGAAACCTACAGGAGAGGTACGAGCAGTACTTC.

In its sample, this clone was seen once. V and J are TRBV28 and TRBJ2-7; 9 bases fit TRBD1. This CDR3 has 13 amino acids. The V gene end was trimmed by 5 bases and the J gene end by 9 bases; junction bases not matched to a gene: 8. Per the germline V gene, CDR1 is MDHEN and CDR2 is SYDVKM. For the CDR3, the DNA is TGTGCCAGCAGTCTAACAGGGGGCGGGTGGCAGTACTTC. Translating it yields CASSLTGGGWQYF.

The chain recombines TRBV19 with TRBJ1-1; D not certain. V was shortened by 5 bases and J by 0 bases, with 10 bases between the two germline ends. Looked up from germline, CDR1 is LNHDA and CDR2 is SQIVND (reference sequence). CDR3 length: 14 amino acids. CDR3 loop: CASSLVTMNTEAFF. Here the CDR3 DNA reads TGTGCCAGTAGTTTGGTCACCATGAACACTGAAGCTTTCTTT.